Listed here is a single TCR beta chain. The antigen is unknown. The CDR3 extends over 12 amino acids. Germline V lookup: CDR1 SQVTM, CDR2 ANQGSEA. Trimming removed 2 bases from V and 8 bases from J, with 12 bases in between. The authors ran a second PCR of 7 to 11 cycles using a sample-barcoded 5' primer and a J-beta primer mix. TCRdb fed the 5' RACE reads into MiXCR, producing one record per CDR3 protein. The sample records roughly 800,000 distinct CDR3 sequences, roughly 60% being singletons. This sample was included in a study of blood T cells in healthy people across ages. Each sample yielded at least 5 micrograms of PBMC total RNA. The study, taken as a whole, reports: Significant beta diversity loss was already apparent by age approximately 40, declining roughly linearly. The lack of PBMC sorting stopped any conclusive naive versus antigen-experienced comparison. The authors considered diversity estimates from one million T cells to be underestimates.

This clonotype originated in a man in his thirties or forties in good health. The specimen sequenced was blood. The chain joins TRBV29-1 to TRBJ1-2; D possibly corresponds to TRBD1 (5 bases). The CDR3 DNA reads TGCAGCGTTGAAAGGCAGGGAGAAGGCTACACCTTC. Its translation: CSVERQGEGYTF.